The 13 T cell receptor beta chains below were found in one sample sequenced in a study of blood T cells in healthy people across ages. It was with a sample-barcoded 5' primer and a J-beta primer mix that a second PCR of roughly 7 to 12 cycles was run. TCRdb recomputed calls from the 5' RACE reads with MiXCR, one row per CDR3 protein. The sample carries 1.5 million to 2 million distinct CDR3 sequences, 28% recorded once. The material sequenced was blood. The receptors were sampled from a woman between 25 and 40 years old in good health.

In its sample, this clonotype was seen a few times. CDR3 nucleotide sequence: TGCGCCAGCAGCCAAGAAAGTCTTATGTTTTTT. Translation gives CASSQESLMFF. The chain couples TRBV4-1 to TRBJ1-4; D gene unclear. The germline gives CDR1 MGHRA, CDR2 YSYEKL. V lost 0 bases, J lost 15 bases, and 8 bases lay in between. The CDR3 loop spans 11 amino acids.

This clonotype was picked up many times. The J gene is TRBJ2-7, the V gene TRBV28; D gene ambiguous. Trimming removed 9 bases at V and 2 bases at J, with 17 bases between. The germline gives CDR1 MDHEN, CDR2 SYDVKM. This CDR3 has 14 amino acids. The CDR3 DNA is TGTGCCAGTCACTCCGACACACATACCTACGAGCAGTACTTC. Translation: CASHSDTHTYEQYF.

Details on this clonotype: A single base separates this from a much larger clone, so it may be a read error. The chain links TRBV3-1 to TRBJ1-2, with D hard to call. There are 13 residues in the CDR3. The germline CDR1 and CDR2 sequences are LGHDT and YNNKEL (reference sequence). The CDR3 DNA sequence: TGTGCCAGCAGCCAAGAAGAGGCCTATGGCTACATCTTC. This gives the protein CASSQEEAYGYIF.

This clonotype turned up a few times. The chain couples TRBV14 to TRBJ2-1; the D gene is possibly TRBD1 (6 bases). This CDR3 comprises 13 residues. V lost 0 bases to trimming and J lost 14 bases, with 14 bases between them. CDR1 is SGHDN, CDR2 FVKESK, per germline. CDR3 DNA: TGTGCCAGCAGCCAAGATCCCCAGGGGAGAGAGTTCTTC. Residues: CASSQDPQGREFF.

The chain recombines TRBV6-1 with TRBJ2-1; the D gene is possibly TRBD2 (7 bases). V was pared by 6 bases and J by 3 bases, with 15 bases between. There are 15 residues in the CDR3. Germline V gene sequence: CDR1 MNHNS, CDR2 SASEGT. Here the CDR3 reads CASRARGGGYNEQFF. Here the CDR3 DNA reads TGTGCCAGCAGGGCCAGGGGAGGGGGCTACAATGAGCAGTTCTTC.

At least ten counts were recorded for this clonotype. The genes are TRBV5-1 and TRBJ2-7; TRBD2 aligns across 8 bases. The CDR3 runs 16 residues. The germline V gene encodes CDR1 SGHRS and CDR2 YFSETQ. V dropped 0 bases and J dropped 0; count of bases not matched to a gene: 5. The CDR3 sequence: CASSLGAGGASYEQYF. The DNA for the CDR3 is TGCGCCAGCAGCTTGGGTGCGGGGGGCGCCTCCTACGAGCAGTACTTC.

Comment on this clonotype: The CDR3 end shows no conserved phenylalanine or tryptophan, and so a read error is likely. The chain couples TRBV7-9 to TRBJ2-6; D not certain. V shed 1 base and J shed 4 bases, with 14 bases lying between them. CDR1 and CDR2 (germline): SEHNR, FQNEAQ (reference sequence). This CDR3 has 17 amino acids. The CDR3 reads CASSLVGLGTGANVLTC. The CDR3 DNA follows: TGTGCCAGCAGCTTAGTTGGTTTGGGCACCGGGGCCAACGTCCTGACTTGC.

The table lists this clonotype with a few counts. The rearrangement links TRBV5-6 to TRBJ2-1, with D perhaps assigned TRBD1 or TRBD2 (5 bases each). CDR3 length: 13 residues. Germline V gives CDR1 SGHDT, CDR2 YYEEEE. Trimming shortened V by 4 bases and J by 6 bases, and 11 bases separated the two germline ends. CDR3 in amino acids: CASSPGPSNEQFF. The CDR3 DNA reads TGTGCCAGCAGCCCGGGACCGAGCAATGAGCAGTTCTTC.

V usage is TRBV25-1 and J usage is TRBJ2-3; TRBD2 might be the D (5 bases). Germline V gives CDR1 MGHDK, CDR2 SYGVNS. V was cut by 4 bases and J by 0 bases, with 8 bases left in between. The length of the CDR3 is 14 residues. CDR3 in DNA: TGTGCCAGCAGTGGGGAGTTTAGCACAGATACGCAGTATTTT. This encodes CASSGEFSTDTQYF.

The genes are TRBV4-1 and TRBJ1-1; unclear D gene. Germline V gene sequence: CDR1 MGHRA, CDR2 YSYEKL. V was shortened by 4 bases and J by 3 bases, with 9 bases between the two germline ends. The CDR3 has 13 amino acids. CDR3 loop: CASSLEPYTEAFF. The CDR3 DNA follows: TGCGCCAGCAGCCTCGAGCCCTACACTGAAGCTTTCTTT.

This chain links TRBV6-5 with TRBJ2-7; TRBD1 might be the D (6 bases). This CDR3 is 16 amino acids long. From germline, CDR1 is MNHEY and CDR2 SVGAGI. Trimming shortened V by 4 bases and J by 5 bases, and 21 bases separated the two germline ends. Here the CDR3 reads CASSSTFTYRVHEQYF. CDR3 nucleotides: TGTGCCAGCAGTTCCACCTTCACTTACAGGGTCCACGAGCAGTACTTC.

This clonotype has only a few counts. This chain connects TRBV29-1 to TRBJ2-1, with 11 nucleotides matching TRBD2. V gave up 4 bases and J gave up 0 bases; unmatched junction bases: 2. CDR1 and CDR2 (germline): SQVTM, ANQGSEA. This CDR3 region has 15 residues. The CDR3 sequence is CSVVLAGGSYNEQFF. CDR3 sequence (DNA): TGCAGCGTTGTTCTAGCGGGAGGCTCCTACAATGAGCAGTTCTTC.

CDR3 sequence (DNA): TGTGCCAGCAGACCAGGGACTAGCGGCTACGAGCAGTTCTTC. The encoded protein is CASRPGTSGYEQFF. The rearrangement links TRBV12-3 or TRBV12-4 to TRBJ2-1; TRBD2 agrees at 11 bases. The length of the CDR3 is 14 residues. J was trimmed by 10 bases and V by 6 bases; bases with no gene match: 8.